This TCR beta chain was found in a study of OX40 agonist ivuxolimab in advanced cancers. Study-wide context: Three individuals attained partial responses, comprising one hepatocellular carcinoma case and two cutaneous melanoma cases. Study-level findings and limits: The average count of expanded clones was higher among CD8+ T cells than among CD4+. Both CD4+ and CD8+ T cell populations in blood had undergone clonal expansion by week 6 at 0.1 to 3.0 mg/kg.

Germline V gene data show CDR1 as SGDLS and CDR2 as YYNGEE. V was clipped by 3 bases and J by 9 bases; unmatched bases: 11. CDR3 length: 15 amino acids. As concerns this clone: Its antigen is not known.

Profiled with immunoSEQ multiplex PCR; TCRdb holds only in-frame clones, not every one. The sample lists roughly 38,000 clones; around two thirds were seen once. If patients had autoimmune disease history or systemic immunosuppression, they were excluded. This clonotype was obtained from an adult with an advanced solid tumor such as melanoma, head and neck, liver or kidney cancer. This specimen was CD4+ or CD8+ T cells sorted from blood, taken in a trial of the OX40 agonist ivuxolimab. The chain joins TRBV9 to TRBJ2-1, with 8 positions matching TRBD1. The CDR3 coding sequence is TGTGCCAGCAGCGCGTCCGTGACAGGGGTTAGTGAGCAGTTCTTC. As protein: CASSASVTGVSEQFF.